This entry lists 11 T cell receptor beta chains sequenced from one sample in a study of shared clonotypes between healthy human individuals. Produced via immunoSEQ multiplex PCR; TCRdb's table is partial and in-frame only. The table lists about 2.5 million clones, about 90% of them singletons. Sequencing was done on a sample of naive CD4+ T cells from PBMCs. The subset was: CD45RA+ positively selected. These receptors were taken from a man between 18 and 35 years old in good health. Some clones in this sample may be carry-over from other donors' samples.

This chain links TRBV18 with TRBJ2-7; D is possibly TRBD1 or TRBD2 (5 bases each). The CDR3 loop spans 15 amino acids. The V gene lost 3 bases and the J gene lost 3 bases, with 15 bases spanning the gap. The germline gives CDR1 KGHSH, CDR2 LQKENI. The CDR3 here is CASSPPGGEIYEQYF. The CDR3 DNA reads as TGTGCCAGCTCACCCCCTGGGGGAGAGATCTACGAGCAGTACTTC.

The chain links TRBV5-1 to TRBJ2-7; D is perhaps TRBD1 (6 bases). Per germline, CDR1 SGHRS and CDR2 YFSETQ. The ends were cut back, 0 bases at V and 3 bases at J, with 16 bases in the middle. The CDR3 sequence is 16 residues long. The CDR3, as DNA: TGCGCCAGCAGCTTGGCTTGGGGGCAGGGTGGCTACGAGCAGTACTTC. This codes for CASSLAWGQGGYEQYF.

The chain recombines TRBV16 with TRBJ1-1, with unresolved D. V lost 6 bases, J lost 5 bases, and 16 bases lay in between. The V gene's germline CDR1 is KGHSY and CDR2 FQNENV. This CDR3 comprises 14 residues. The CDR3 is CASSQAGPGTEAFF. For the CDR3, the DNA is TGTGCCAGCAGTCAAGCCGGGCCGGGGACTGAAGCTTTCTTT.

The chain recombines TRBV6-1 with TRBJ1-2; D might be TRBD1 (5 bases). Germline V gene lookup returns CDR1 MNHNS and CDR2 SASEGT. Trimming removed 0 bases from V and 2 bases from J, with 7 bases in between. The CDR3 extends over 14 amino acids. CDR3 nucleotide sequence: TGTGCCAGCAGTGAAGCGGGACTGAACTATGGCTACACCTTC. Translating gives CASSEAGLNYGYTF.

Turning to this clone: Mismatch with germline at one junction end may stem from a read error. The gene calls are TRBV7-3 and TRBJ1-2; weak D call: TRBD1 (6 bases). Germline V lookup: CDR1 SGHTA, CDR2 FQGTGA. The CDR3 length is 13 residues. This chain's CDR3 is CASRLTGTDGYTF. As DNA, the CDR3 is TGTGCCAGCAGGTTAACAGGGACTGATGGCTACACCTTC. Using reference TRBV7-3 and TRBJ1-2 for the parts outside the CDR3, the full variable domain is GAGVSQTPSNKVTEKGKYVELRCDPISGHTALYWYRQSLGQGPEFLIYFQGTGAADDSGLPNDRFFAVRPEGSVSTLKIQRTERGDSAVYLCASRLTGTDGYTFGSGTRLTVV.

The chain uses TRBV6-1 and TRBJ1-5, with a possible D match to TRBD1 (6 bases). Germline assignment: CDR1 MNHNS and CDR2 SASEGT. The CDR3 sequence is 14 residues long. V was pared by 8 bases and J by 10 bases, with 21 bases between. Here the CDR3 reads CASQKGGGDIPQHF. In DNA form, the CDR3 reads TGTGCCAGCCAGAAGGGAGGGGGGGACATTCCCCAGCATTTT.

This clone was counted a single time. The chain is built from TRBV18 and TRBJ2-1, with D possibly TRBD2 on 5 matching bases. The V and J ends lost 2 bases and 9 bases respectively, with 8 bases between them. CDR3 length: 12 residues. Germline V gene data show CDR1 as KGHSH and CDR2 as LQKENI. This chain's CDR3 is CASSPDGGEQFF. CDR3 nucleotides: TGTGCCAGCTCACCAGATGGAGGTGAGCAGTTCTTC.

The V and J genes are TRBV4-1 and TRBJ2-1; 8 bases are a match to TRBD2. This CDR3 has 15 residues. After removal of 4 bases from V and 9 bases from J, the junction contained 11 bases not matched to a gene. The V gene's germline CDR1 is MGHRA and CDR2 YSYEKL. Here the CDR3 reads CASSPGGARSREQFF. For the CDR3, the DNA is TGCGCCAGCAGCCCGGGGGGGGCAAGGTCGCGTGAGCAGTTCTTC.

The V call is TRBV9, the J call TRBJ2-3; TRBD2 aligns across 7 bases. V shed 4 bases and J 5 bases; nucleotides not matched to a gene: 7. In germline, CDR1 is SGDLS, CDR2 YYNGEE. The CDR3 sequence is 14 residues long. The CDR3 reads CASSYLAGGDTQYF. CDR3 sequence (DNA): TGTGCCAGCAGCTATTTAGCGGGCGGAGATACGCAGTATTTT.

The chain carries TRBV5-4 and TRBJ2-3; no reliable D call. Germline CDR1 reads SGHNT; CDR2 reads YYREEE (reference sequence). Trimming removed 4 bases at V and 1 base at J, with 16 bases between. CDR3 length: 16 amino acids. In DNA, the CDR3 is TGTGCCAGCAGCCCACGGAACAAGCGCCGCACAGATACGCAGTATTTT. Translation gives CASSPRNKRRTDTQYF.

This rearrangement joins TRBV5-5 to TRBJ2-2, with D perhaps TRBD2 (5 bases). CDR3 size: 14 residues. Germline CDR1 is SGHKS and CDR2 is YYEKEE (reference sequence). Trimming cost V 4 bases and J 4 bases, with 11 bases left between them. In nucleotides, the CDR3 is TGTGCCAGCAGCCGCCTCCGGGGCACCGGGGAGCTGTTTTTT. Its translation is CASSRLRGTGELFF.